Here is one TCR beta chain with its context. This sample was taken from a study of a mutant IDH1 vaccine in newly diagnosed glioma. Losses at the gene ends were 4 bases for V and 9 bases for J; bases not matched to a gene: 10. This CDR3 has 15 residues. Germline CDR1 SGHRS, CDR2 YFSETQ. The time point was: baseline, week 1 (first vaccination visit). The treatment here: pre-vaccination baseline after standard-of-care therapy. The astrocytomas were IDH1-mutant, ATRX-negative, and WHO grade 3 or 4. Method: immunoSEQ multiplex PCR; TCRdb's copy keeps in-frame clones and lacks some. The sample has about 66,000 clones, roughly 85% seen once; the top ten hold 2.9%.

The chain uses TRBV5-1 and TRBJ1-5; 10 nucleotides match TRBD1. The sequence was collected from a man aged 25 to 40 with glioma. The sequencing here drew on PBMCs, taken from a glioma patient treated with radiotherapy, temozolomide or both. CDR3 protein: CASSRTGTGEAPQHF. The CDR3 DNA sequence: TGCGCCAGCAGCCGGACCGGGACAGGGGAAGCGCCCCAGCATTTT.